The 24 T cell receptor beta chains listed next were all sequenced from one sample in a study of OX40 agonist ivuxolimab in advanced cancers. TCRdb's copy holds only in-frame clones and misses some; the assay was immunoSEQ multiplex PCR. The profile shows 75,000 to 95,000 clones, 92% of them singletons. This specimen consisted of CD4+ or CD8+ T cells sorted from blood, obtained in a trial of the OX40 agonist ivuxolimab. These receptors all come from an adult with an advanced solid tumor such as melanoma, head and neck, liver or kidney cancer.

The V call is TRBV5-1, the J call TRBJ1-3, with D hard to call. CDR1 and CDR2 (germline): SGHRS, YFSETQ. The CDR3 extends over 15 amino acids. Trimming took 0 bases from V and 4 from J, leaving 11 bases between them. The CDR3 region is CASSLEAVAGNTIYF. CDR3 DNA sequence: TGCGCCAGCAGCTTGGAGGCAGTCGCGGGAAACACCATATATTTT.

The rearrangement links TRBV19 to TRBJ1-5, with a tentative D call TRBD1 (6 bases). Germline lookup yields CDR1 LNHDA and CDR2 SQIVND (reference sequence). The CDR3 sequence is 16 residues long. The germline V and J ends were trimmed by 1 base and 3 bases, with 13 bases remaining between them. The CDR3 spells CASSIGGAAVNQPQHF. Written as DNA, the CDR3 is TGTGCCAGTAGTATAGGGGGGGCCGCGGTCAATCAGCCCCAGCATTTT.

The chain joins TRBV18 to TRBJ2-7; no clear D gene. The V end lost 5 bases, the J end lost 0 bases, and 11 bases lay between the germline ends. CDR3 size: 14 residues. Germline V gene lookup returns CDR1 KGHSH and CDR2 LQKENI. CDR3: CASSGERSSYEQYF. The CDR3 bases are TGTGCCAGCTCAGGTGAAAGGAGCTCCTACGAGCAGTACTTC.

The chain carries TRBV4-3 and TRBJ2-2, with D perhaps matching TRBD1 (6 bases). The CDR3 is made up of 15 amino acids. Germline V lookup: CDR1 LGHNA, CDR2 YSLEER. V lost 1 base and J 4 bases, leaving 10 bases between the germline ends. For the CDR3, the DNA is TGCGCCAGCAGCCAAGTCTGGACAGCCACCGGGGAGCTGTTTTTT. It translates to CASSQVWTATGELFF.

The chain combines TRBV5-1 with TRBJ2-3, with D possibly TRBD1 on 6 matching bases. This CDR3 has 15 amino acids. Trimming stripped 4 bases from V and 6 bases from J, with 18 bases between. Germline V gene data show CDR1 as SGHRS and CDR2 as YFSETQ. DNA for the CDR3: TGCGCCAGCAGCAAACAGGGTTCGGGTGGGGATACGCAGTATTTT. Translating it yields CASSKQGSGGDTQYF.

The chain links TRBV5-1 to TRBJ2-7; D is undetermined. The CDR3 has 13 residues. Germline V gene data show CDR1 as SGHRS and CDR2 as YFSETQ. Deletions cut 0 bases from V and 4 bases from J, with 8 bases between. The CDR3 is CASSLGIEYEQYF. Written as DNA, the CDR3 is TGCGCCAGCAGCTTGGGTATAGAATACGAGCAGTACTTC.

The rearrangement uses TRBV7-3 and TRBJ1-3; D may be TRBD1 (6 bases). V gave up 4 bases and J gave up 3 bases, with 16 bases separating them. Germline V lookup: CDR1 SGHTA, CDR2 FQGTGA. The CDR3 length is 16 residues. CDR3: CASSSTGAGVGNTIYF. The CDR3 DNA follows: TGTGCCAGCAGCTCTACTGGGGCAGGGGTTGGAAACACCATATATTTT.

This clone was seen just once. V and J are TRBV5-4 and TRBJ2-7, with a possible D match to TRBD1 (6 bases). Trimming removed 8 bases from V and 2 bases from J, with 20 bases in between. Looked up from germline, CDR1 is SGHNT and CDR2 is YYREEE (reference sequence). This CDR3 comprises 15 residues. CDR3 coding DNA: TGTGCCAGTTCCCCAGGGGAGAACTCCGCCTACGAGCAGTACTTC. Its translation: CASSPGENSAYEQYF.

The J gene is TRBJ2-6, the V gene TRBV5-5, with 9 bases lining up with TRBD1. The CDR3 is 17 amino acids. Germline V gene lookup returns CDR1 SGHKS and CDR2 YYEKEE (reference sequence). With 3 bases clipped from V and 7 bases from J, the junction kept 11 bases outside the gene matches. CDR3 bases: TGTGCCAGCAGCTACGGACGGACAGGGGAAAGTGCCAACGTCCTGACTTTC. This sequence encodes CASSYGRTGESANVLTF.

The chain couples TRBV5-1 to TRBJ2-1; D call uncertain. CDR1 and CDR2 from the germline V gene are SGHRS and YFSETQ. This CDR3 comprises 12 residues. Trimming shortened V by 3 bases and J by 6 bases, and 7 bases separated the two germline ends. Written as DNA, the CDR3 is TGCGCCAGCAGCTCCTTGGGCAATGAGCAGTTCTTC. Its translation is CASSSLGNEQFF.

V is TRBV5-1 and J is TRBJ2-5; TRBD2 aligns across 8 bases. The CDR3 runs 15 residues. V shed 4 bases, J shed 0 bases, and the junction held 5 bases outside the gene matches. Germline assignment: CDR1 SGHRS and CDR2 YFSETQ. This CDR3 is CASSPILADQETQYF. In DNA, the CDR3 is TGCGCCAGCAGCCCGATACTAGCGGACCAAGAGACCCAGTACTTC.

The CDR3 bases are TGTGCCAGCAGCGTAGCGGCGGGAGAGACCCAGTACTTC. It codes for CASSVAAGETQYF. The rearrangement uses TRBV9 and TRBJ2-5, with D perhaps matching TRBD2 (5 bases). The germline CDR1 and CDR2 sequences are SGDLS and YYNGEE. This CDR3 is 13 amino acids long. Deletions cut 0 bases from V and 4 bases from J, with 7 bases between.

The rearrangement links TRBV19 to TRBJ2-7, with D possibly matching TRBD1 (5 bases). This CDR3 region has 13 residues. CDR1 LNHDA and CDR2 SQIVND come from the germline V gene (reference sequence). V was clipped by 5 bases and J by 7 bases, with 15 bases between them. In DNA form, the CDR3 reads TGTGCCAGTAGTCCCGGACCCAGGGTTGAGCAGTACTTC. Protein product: CASSPGPRVEQYF.

The CDR3 DNA sequence: TGTGCCAGCTCATTCGAAGGGACAGGGGATTGGGGCTACACCTTC. The encoded protein is CASSFEGTGDWGYTF. The gene calls are TRBV18 and TRBJ1-2; the match to TRBD1 covers 10 bases. This CDR3 comprises 15 residues. CDR1 is KGHSH, CDR2 LQKENI, per germline. The V and J ends lost 5 bases and 8 bases, in that order; junction bases with no gene match: 11.

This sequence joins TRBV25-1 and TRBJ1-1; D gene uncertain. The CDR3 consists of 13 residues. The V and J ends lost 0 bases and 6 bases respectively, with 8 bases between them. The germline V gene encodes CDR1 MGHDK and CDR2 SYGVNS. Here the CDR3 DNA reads TGTGCCAGCAGTGAATATGGGTCAGCTGAAGCTTTCTTT. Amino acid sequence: CASSEYGSAEAFF. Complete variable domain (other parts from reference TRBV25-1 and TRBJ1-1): EADIYQTPRYLVIGTGKKITLECSQTMGHDKMYWYQQDPGMELHLIHYSYGVNSTEKGDLSSESTVSRIRTEHFPLTLESARPSHTSQYLCASSEYGSAEAFFGQGTRLTVV.

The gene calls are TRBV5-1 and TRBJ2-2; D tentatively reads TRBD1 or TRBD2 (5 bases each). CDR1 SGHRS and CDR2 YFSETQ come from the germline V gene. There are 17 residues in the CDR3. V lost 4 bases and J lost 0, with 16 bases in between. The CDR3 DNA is TGCGCCAGCAGCGACTCCGGGACGCCCGCGAACACCGGGGAGCTGTTTTTT. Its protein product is CASSDSGTPANTGELFF.

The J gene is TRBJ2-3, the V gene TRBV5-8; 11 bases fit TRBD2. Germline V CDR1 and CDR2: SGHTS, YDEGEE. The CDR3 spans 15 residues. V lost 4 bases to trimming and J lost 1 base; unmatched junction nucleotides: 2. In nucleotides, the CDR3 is TGTGCCAGCAGCGCTAGCGGGAGGCGCACAGATACGCAGTATTTT. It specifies CASSASGRRTDTQYF.

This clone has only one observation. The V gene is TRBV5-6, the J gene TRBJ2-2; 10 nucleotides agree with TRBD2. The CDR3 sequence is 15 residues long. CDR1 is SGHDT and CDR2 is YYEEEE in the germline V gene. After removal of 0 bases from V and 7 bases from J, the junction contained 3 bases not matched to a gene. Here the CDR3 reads CASSLVAGGHGELFF. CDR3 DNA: TGTGCCAGCAGCTTGGTAGCGGGAGGTCACGGGGAGCTGTTTTTT.

In DNA form, the CDR3 reads TGTGCCAGCAGTTACGCAAGCGGGAGGGCCCTCTACGAGCAGTACTTC. Amino acid sequence: CASSYASGRALYEQYF. V gene TRBV6-6 combines with J gene TRBJ2-7; 10 nucleotides match TRBD2. V was clipped by 2 bases and J by 3 bases; unmatched bases: 7. The CDR3 has 16 residues. Germline CDR1 MNHNY, CDR2 SVGAGI (reference sequence).

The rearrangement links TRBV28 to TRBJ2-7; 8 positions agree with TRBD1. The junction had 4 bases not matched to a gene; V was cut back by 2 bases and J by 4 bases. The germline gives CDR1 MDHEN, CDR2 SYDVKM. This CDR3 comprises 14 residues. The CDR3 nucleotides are TGTGCCAGCAGTTTACCGAGACAGGGGTACGAGCAGTACTTC. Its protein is CASSLPRQGYEQYF.

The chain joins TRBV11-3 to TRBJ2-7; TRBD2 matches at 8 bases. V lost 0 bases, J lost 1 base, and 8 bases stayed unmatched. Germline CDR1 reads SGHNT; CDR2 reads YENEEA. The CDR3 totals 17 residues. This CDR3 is CASSLERLAGGSYEQYF. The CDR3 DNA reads TGTGCCAGCAGCTTAGAGAGGCTTGCGGGAGGATCCTACGAGCAGTACTTC.

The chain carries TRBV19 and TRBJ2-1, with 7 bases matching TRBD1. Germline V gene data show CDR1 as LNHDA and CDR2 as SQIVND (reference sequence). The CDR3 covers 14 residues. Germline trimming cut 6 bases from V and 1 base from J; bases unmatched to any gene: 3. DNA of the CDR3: TGTGCCAGTAGGAACAGGGGTTCCTACAATGAGCAGTTCTTC. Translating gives CASRNRGSYNEQFF.

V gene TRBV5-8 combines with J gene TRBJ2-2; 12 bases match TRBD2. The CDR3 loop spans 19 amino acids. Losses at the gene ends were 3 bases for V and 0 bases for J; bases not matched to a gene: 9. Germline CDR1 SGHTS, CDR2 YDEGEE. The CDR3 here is CASSSGRASGRANTGELFF. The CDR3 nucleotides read TGTGCCAGCAGCTCCGGAAGGGCTAGCGGGAGGGCGAACACCGGGGAGCTGTTTTTT.

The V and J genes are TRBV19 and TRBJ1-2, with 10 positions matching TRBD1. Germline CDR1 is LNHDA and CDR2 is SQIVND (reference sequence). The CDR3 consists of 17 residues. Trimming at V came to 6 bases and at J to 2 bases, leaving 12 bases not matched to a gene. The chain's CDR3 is CASSNRDRGLGNYGYTF. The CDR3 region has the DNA TGTGCCAGTAGCAACCGGGACAGGGGATTAGGCAACTATGGCTACACCTTC.